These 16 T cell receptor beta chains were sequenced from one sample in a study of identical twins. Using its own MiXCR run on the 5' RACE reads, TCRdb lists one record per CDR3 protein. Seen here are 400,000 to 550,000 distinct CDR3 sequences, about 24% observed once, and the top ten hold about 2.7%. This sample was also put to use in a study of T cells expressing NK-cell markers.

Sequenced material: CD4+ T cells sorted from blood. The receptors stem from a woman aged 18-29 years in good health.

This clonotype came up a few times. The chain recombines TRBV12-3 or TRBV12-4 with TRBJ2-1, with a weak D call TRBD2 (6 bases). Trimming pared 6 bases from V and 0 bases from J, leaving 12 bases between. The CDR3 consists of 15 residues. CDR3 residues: CASRIADTSYNEQFF. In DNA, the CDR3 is TGTGCCAGCAGGATAGCGGACACCTCCTACAATGAGCAGTTCTTC.

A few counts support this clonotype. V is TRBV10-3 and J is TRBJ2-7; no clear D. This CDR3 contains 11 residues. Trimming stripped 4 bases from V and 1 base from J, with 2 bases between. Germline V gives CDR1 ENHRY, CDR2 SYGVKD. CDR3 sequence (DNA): TGTGCCATCAGTGGGTCCTACGAGCAGTACTTC. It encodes CAISGSYEQYF.

In nucleotides, the CDR3 is TGCGCCAGCAGCTTGGCGGGAGACCGGTCGAATACGCAGTATTTT. Amino acid sequence: CASSLAGDRSNTQYF. The chain recombines TRBV5-1 with TRBJ2-3; a possible D gene is TRBD2 (6 bases). The CDR3 totals 15 residues. The V gene's germline CDR1 is SGHRS and CDR2 YFSETQ. V lost 0 bases to trimming and J lost 7 bases, with 15 bases between them.

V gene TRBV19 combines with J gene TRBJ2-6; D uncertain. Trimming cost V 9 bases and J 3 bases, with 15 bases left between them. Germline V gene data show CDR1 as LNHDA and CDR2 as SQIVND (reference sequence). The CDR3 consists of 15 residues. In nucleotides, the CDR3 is TGTGCCAGCAGCCGGATCGTGTTTGGGGCCAACGTCCTGACTTTC. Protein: CASSRIVFGANVLTF.

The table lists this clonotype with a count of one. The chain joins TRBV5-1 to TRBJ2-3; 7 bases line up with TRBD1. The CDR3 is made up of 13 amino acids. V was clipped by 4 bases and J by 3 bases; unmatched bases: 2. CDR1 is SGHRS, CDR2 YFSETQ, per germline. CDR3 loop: CASSDRATDTQYF. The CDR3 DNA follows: TGCGCCAGCAGCGACAGGGCTACAGATACGCAGTATTTT.

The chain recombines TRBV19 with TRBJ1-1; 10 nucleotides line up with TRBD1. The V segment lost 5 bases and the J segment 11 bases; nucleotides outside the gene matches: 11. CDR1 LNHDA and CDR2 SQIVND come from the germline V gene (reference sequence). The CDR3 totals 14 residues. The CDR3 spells CASSPTDRGRSAFF. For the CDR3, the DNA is TGTGCCAGTAGTCCCACGGACAGGGGGAGAAGCGCTTTCTTT.

CDR3 residues: CASSRTPSGGNNEQFF. DNA for the CDR3: TGTGCCAGCAGCCGGACCCCTAGCGGGGGAAACAATGAGCAGTTCTTC. This rearrangement joins TRBV6-1 to TRBJ2-1, with TRBD2 identical over 10 bases. CDR1 and CDR2 from the germline V gene are MNHNS and SASEGT. The V and J ends lost 6 bases and 5 bases, in that order; junction bases with no gene match: 10. CDR3 length equals 16 residues.

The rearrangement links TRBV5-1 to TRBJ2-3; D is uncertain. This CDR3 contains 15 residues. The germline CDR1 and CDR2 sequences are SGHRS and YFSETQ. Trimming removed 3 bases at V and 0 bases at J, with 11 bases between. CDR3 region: CASSWADPSTDTQYF. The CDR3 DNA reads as TGCGCCAGCAGCTGGGCAGACCCTAGCACAGATACGCAGTATTTT.

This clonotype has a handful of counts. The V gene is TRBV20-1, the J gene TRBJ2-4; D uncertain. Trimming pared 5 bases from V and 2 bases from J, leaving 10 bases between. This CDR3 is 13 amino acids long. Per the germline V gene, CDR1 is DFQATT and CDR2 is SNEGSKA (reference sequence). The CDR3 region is CSAGPQTKNIQYF. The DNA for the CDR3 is TGCAGTGCTGGACCCCAAACCAAAAACATTCAGTACTTC.

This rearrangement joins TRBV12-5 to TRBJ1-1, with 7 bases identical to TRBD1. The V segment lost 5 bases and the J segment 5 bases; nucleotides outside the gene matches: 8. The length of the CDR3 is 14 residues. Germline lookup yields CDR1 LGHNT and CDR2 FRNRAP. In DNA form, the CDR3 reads TGTGCTAGTGGTCGGGACAGTAGATTAACTGAAGCTTTCTTT. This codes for CASGRDSRLTEAFF.

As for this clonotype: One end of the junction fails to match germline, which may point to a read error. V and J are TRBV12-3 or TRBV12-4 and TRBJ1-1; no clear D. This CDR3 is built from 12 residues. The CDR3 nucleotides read TGTGCCAGCAGGCCCATGAAAACTGAAGCTTTCTTT. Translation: CASRPMKTEAFF.

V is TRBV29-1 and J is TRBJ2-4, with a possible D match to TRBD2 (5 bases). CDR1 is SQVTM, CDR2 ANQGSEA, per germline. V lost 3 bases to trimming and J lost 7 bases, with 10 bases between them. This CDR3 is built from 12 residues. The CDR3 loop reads CSVDNGENIQYF. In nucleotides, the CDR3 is TGCAGCGTTGATAACGGGGAGAACATTCAGTACTTC.

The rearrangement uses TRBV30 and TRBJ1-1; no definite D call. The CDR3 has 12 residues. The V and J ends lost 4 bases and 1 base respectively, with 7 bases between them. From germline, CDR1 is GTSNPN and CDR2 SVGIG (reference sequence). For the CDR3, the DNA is TGTGCCTGGAATGGCGGGAACACTGAAGCTTTCTTT. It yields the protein CAWNGGNTEAFF.

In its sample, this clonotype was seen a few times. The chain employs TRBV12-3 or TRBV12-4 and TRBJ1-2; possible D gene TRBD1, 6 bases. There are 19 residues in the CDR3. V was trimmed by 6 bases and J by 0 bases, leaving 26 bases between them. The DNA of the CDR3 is TGTGCCAGCAGCCCTCTTAGGGGGGGGGCAGAGTTAGCTAACTATGGCTACACCTTC. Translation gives CASSPLRGGAELANYGYTF.

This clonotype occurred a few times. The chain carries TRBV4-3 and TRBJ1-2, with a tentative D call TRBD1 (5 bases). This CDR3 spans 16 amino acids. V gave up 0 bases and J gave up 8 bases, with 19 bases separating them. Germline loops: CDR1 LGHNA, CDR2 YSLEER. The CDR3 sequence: CASSQDTYRGEQGYTF. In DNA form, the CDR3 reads TGCGCCAGCAGCCAAGATACTTATAGGGGTGAACAGGGCTACACCTTC.

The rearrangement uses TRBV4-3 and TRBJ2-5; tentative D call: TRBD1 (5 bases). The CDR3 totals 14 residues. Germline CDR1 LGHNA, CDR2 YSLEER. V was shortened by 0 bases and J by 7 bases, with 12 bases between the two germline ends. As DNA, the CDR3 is TGCGCCAGCAGCCAAGATCGTGCAGGGCGGACCCAGTACTTC. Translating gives CASSQDRAGRTQYF.